This T cell receptor (beta chain) was documented in a study of blood T cell repertoires in COVID-19. As for the study in general: Material from acute and convalescent COVID-19 was sourced from the United States, Italy and Spain.

Under the authors' procedure: Estimated nucleated cell counts came from reference gene primer amplification. The method was immunoSEQ multiplex PCR; TCRdb's version includes in-frame clones alone and lacks a portion of them. V and J calls and clone size follow that table, whereas D and trimming were derived from the DNA. The sample has approximately 270,000 clones, 80% to 90% seen once. The specimen sequenced was peripheral blood. The sequence was collected from a woman aged 70 to 79 with acute or convalescent COVID-19.

CDR3 protein: CASSFISLGARETQYF. In DNA form, the CDR3 reads TGTGCCAGCAGCTTCATCTCATTGGGGGCCCGAGAGACCCAGTACTTC. This chain joins TRBV7-9 and TRBJ2-5, with D possibly TRBD1 on 6 matching bases. This CDR3 contains 16 residues. Germline values: CDR1 SEHNR, CDR2 FQNEAQ (reference sequence). The ends were cut back, 3 bases at V and 4 bases at J, with 18 bases in the middle.